The present T cell receptor (beta chain) was sequenced within a study of blood T cell repertoires in COVID-19. In the study overall: The United States, Italy and Spain supplied acute and convalescent COVID-19 samples. T cells, B-cell-depleted T cells, or PBMCs supplied cDNA or gDNA.

Authors' data handling: Using reference gene primer amplification, nucleated cell counts were estimated. Method: immunoSEQ multiplex PCR; TCRdb's copy keeps in-frame clones and lacks some. V and J calls and clone size are given by that table; D and trimming were obtained from the DNA. The data show some 50,000 clones, almost 85% seen once. Sequencing was done on a sample of peripheral blood. This sequence originates from a human donor in a cohort sampled during active COVID-19.

In nucleotides, the CDR3 is TGTGCCAGCAGCCGGACTAGCGGGGGGAGAGAGACCCAGTACTTC. It codes for CASSRTSGGRETQYF. The gene calls are TRBV6-4 and TRBJ2-5; 14 positions match TRBD2. CDR1 is MRHNA, CDR2 SNTAGT, per germline. The CDR3 sequence is 15 residues long. V shed 6 bases and J 4 bases; nucleotides not matched to a gene: 4.